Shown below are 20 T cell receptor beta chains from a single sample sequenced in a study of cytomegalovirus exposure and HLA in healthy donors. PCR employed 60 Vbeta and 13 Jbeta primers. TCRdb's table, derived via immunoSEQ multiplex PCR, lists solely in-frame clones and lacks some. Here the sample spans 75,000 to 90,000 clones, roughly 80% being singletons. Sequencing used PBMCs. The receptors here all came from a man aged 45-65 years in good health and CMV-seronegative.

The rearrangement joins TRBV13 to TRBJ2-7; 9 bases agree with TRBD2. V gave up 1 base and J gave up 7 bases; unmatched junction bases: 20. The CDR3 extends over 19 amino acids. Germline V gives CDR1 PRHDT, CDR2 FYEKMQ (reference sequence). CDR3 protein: CASSLELAGGPPSMDEQYF. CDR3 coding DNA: TGTGCCAGCAGCTTAGAGCTTGCGGGGGGGCCCCCTTCGATGGATGAGCAGTACTTC.

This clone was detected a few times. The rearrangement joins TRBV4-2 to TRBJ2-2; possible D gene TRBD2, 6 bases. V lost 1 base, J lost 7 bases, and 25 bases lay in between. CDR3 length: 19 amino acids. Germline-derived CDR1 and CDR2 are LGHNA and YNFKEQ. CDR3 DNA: TGTGCCAGCAGCCAAGTCGGAGGGCGTGTGGGCCGTTCTAACGGGGAGCTGTTTTTT. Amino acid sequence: CASSQVGGRVGRSNGELFF.

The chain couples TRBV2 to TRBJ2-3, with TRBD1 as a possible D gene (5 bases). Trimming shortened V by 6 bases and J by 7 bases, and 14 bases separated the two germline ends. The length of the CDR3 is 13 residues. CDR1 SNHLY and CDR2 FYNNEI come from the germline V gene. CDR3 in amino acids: CASRTGAGNTQYF. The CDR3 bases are TGTGCCAGCAGAACAGGAGCTGGTAATACGCAGTATTTT.

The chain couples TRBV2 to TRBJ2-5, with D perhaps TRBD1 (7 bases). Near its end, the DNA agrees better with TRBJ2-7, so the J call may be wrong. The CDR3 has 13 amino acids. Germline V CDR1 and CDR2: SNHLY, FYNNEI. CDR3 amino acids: CAAGPGGTYEQYF. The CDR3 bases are TGTGCCGCGGGGCCAGGGGGAACCTACGAGCAGTACTTC.

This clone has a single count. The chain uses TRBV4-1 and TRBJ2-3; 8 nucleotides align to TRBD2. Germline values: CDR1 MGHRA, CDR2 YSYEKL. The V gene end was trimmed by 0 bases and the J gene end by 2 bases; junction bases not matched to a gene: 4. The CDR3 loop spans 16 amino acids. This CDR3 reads CASSQESGGLTDTQYF. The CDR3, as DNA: TGCGCCAGCAGCCAAGAGAGCGGGGGTCTCACAGATACGCAGTATTTT.

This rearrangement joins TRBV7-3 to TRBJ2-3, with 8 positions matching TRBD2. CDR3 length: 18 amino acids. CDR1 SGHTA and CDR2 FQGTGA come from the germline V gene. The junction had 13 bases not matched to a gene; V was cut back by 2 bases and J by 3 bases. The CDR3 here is CASSLRRPGLAETDTQYF. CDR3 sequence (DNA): TGTGCCAGCAGCTTACGCCGACCAGGACTAGCCGAGACAGATACGCAGTATTTT. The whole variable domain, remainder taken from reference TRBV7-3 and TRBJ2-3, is GAGVSQTPSNKVTEKGKYVELRCDPISGHTALYWYRQSLGQGPEFLIYFQGTGAADDSGLPNDRFFAVRPEGSVSTLKIQRTERGDSAVYLCASSLRRPGLAETDTQYFGPGTRLTVL.

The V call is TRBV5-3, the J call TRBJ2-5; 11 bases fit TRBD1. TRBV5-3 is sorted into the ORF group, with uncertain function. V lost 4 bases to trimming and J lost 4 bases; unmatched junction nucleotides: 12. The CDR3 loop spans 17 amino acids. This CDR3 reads CARSRNKGQGVSETQYF. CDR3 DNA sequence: TGTGCCAGAAGCCGTAATAAGGGACAGGGGGTTTCAGAGACCCAGTACTTC.

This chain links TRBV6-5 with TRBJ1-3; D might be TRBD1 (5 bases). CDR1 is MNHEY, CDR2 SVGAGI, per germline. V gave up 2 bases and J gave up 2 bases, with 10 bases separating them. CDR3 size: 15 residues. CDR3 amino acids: CASSYRQGAGNTIYF. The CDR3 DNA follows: TGTGCCAGCAGTTACCGTCAAGGGGCTGGAAACACCATATATTTT.

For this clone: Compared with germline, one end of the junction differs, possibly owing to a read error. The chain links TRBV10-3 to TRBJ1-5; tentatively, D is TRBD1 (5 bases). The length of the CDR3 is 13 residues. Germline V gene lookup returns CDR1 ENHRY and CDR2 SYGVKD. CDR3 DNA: TGTGCCATCAGTGACAGGGAAAATCGGCCCCAGCATTTT. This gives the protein CAISDRENRPQHF.

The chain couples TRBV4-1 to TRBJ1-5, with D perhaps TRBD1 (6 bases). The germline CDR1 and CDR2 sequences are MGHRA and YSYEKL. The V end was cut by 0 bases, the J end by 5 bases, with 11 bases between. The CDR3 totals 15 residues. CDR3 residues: CASSQDGQSYQPQHF. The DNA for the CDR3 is TGCGCCAGCAGCCAAGATGGACAGTCGTATCAGCCCCAGCATTTT.

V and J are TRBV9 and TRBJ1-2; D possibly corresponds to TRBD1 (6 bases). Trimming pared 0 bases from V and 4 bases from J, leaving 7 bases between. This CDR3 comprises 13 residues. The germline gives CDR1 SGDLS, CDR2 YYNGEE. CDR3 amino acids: CASSVEGVYGYTF. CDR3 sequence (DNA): TGTGCCAGCAGCGTAGAGGGGGTCTATGGCTACACCTTC.

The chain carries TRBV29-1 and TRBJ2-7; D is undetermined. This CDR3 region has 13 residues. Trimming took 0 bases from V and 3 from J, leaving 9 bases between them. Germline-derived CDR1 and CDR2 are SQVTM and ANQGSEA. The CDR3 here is CSVEEGVHYEQYF. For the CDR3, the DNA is TGCAGCGTTGAAGAGGGCGTACACTACGAGCAGTACTTC.

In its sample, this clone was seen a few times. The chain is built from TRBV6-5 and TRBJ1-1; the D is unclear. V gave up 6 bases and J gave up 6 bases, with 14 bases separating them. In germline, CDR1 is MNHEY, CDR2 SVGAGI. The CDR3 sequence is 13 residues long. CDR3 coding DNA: TGTGCCAGCAGACCTTTAGTGAGGCCTGAAGCTTTCTTT. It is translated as CASRPLVRPEAFF.

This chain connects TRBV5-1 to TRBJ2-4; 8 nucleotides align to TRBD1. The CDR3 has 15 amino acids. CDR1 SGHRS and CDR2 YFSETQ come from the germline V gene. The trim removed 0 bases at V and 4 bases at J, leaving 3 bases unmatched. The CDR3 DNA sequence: TGCGCCAGCAGCTTGGTGGGACAGGATAAAAACATTCAGTACTTC. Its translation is CASSLVGQDKNIQYF.

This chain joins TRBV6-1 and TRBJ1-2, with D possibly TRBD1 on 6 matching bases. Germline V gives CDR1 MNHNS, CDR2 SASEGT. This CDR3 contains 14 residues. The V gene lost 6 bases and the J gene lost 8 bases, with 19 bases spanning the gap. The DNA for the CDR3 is TGTGCCAGCAGGCCGGGGGGGCTGCTCTTGGGCTACACCTTC. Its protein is CASRPGGLLLGYTF.

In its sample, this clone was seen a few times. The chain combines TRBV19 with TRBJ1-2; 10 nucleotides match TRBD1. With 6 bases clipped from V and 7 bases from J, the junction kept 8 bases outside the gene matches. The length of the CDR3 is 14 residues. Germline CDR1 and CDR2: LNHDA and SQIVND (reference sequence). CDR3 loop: CASRWTGGSPGYTF. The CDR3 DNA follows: TGTGCCAGTAGGTGGACAGGGGGTTCTCCTGGCTACACCTTC.

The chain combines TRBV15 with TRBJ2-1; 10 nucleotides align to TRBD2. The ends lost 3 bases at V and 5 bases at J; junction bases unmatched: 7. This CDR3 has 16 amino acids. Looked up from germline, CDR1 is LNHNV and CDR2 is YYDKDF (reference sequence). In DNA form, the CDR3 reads TGTGCCACCAGCAGTAAAGGGCTAGCGGGGGACAATGAGCAGTTCTTC. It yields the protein CATSSKGLAGDNEQFF.

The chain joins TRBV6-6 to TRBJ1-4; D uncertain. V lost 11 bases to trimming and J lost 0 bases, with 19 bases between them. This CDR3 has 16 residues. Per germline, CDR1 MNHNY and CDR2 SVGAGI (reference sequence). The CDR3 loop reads CASQLRGFATNEKLFF. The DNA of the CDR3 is TGTGCCTCCCAGCTTCGAGGGTTTGCAACTAATGAAAAACTGTTTTTT.

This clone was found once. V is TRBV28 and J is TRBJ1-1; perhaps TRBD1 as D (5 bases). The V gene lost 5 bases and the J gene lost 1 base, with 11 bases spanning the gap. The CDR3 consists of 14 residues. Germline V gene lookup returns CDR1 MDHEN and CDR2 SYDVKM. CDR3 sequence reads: CASSPGGTNTEAFF. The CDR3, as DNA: TGTGCCAGCAGTCCAGGCGGGACGAACACTGAAGCTTTCTTT. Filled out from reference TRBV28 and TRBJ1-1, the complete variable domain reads DVKVTQSSRYLVKRTGEKVFLECVQDMDHENMFWYRQDPGLGLRLIYFSYDVKMKEKGDIPEGYSVSREKKERFSLILESASTNQTSMYLCASSPGGTNTEAFFGQGTRLTVV.

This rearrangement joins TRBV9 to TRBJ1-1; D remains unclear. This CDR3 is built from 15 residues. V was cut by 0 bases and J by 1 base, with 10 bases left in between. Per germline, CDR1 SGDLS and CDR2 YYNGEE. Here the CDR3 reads CASSVGGNPNTEAFF. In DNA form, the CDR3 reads TGTGCCAGCAGCGTAGGAGGCAACCCGAACACTGAAGCTTTCTTT.